This TCR beta chain came from a study of tumor-infiltrating lymphocytes in primary liver carcinoma. At the level of the study: Patients diagnosed with primary liver carcinoma received treatment through surgical resection. The patients comprised men and women between the ages of 30 and 69 years. Findings of the study overall: Relative to blood, tumors carried a significantly larger fraction of the repertoire in their top 250 clones (p = 0.039).

A remark on this clonotype: Its antigen is as yet unknown. Mismatch with germline at one junction end may stem from a read error.

The CDR3 extends over 15 amino acids. CDR1 is MGHRA, CDR2 YSYEKL, per germline. Total RNA (around 500 ng) served as template for TCR beta cDNA synthesis primed by a constant-region primer. Slightly modified ARM-PCR served as the procedure for the TCR beta libraries. These libraries came from three rounds of nested multiplex PCR. The study ran its first two PCR rounds for roughly 11 cycles each, using TRBV1-TRBV30 forward primers and a C-beta reverse primer. A single record per CDR3 protein comes from TCRdb applying MiXCR to the multiplex PCR reads. The data hold 310,000 or so distinct CDR3 sequences, with about 61% observed a single time. The blood RNA (from unsorted whole blood) was obtained, and germline DNA was also extracted.

Material: peripheral blood. The chain links TRBV4-1 to TRBJ2-7; 8 bases line up with TRBD2. This receptor was obtained from a man in his forties with primary liver carcinoma and hepatitis B virus infection. The CDR3 DNA follows: TGCGCCAGCAGCCAAGATATTAACATGGCGGGGGGAAGTAGGTTC. Translating gives CASSQDINMAGGSRF.